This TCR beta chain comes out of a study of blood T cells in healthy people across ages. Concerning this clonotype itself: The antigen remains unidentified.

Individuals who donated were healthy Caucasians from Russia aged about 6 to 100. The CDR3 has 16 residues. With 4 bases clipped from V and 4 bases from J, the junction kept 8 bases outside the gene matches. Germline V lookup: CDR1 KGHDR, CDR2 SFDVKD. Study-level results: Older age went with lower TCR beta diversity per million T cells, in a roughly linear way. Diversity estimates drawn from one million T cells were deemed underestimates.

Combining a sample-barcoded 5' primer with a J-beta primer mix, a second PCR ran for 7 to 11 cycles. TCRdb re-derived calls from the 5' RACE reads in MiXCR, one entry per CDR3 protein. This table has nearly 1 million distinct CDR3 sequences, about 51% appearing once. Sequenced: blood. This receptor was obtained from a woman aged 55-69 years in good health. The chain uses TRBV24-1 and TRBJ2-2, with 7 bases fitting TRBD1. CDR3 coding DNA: TGTGCCACCAGTGACTCAGACAGGGTGAGCACCGGGGAGCTGTTTTTT. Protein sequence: CATSDSDRVSTGELFF.